This T cell receptor (beta chain) was sequenced in a study of vaccination and CD4 T cells after COVID-19 (dated by TCRdb to 2022 to 2024). Background on the whole study: The convalescent cohort included six males and four females, with two Hispanic individuals, seven Caucasians, two Asians and one multiracial person. Two doses of either the Pfizer-BioNTech BNT162b2 vaccine (n=8) or the Moderna mRNA-1273 vaccine (n=2) were administered to participants. Post-COVID blood samples were collected from convalescent patients a median of roughly 100 days after diagnosis, with a range of roughly 35 to 180 days. The time from the second vaccine dose to post-vaccine blood sampling had a median of around 72 days and ranged from roughly 12 to 241 days. The cultures were stimulated with overlapping spike peptide pools from SARS-CoV-2 and from the common cold coronaviruses HCoV-NL63, HCoV-OC43 and HCoV-229E. Control cultures received a CEFX viral epitope pool as the positive control, an HIV-1 Nef peptide pool as the negative control, or no peptide. In around 9 COVID-19 convalescent patients and a few infection-naive healthy vaccine recipients, researchers compared the spike-specific CD4+ TCR repertoire from before mRNA vaccination with the repertoire from after. An earlier paper using these donors assessed, at the TCR clonotype level, memory CD4+ T cell crossreactivity between SARS-CoV-2 and common cold coronavirus spike proteins.

The receptor library was made with PCR. DNA from cultured CD4+ T cells was subjected to TCR sequencing with the Oncomine TCR Beta short-read assay at the Johns Hopkins FTIC core. Genomic DNA was extracted from the cultured CD4+ T cells with the QIAamp micro DNA kit. Oncomine TCR Beta libraries from cultured CD4+ T cells were pooled using unique dual indexes and sequenced on an Illumina iSeq 100. The authors' pipeline ran thus. Non-productive sequences were filtered out, and CDR3s that did not start with C, did not end with F or W, or were shorter than 7 amino acids were discarded. Antigen-specific clonotypes were identified with the MANAFEST web application by comparing peptide-stimulated wells with reference and other culture wells. For a clone to be called positive, the clone needed an FDR below 0.05, an odds ratio above 5, and a productive frequency above 0.1% in at least two of three replicate wells. A clonotype was classed as cross-reactive if the clonotype showed significant expansion both in SARS-CoV-2 spike wells and in at least one common cold coronavirus spike condition. Levenshtein distances (stringdist) and unrooted phylogenetic trees (ape) in R version 3.6.1 were used to assess CDR3 homology. The public sequencing data were trimmed at Q25 with fastp and processed into clonotypes with MiXCR by TCRdb, which kept only in-frame beta chains. Here each entry gathers all rows of one CDR3 protein and keeps the most common genes and DNA. TCRdb assigned the V and J calls; the authors' analysis was not used. For this sample the table gives thousands of distinct CDR3 sequences, of which 45% to 60% were detected only once. Together, the top ten hold 35% to 45% of the sample.

There are 14 amino acids in the CDR3, from cysteine to phenylalanine inclusive. The entry retains the CDR3 DNA only, 42 bases that are in frame from base 1. V is pruned by 10 bases and J by 7 bases, leaving 12 bases of the junction without a gene match. Taken from the germline V gene, the CDR1 and CDR2 loops are MNHNS and SASEGT. Remarks on this clonotype: Its antigen specificity is not known. Base qualities are not recorded, but no much larger clone differs from it by a single base.

The investigation overall reported the following: In convalescent patients, a median 86.3% of post-vaccine SARS-CoV-2-reactive clones were detected only after vaccination, and vaccine-specific priming was suggested by this finding. The median count of SARS-CoV-2-reactive clonotypes went up from 20 to 25 after infection to 38 after vaccination, although the change was not significant. Of the vaccine-specific clones in convalescent patients, 304 of 307, or nearly all, reacted only to SARS-CoV-2 spike and did not cross-react with common cold coronaviruses. The number of convalescent patients in the study was relatively small, and the study did not examine early timepoints following natural infection.

The sample's treatment or condition label, in plain terms: roughly 11-day PBMC culture with coronavirus spike peptide pools or control peptides (ViraFEST assay). CD4+ T cells from unexposed donors were collected before the COVID-19 pandemic (2011-2018). The ViraFEST assay, used in the study, expanded antigen-specific T cells with peptide pools and then identified the expanded clonotypes through TCR sequencing. Each well held about 2.2 million PBMCs cultured in IMDM containing roughly 5.4% human AB serum and roughly 10 IU/ml IL-2, with about 9.1 ug/ml peptide pools added. Half of the culture medium was replaced with fresh IL-2-containing medium on days 3 and 7. CD4+ T cells were isolated after roughly eleven days of culture through negative selection using the EasySep CD4+ T cell isolation kit. As far as cell numbers permitted, CD4+ T cells from unexposed donors were tested for reactivity against SARS-CoV-2 S and N as well as four spike pools from common cold coronaviruses. Ficoll-Paque Plus gradient centrifugation was used to isolate PBMCs from whole blood, and the isolated PBMCs were then either used fresh or cryopreserved at -140C. Culture conditions were generally each tested in triplicate wells. The leukapheresis product for the unexposed donors was obtained through commercial purchase.

Sample: CD4+ T cells from blood, cultured in vitro. This chain is built from TRBV6-1 and TRBJ2-7, with 11 junctional bases fitting TRBD1. This clonotype originated in a human donor in good health. CDR3 region: CAIQSGTGGPEQYF. The DNA reads TGTGCCATCCAGAGCGGGACAGGGGGACCGGAGCAGTACTTC.